These T cell receptor beta chains were read from a single sample in a study of blood T cell repertoires in COVID-19. The protocol was immunoSEQ multiplex PCR, while the TCRdb copy is restricted to in-frame clones and leaves out a portion. The table lists about 200,000 clones, around 83% of them singletons, with 13% in the top ten. Sequencing was carried out using peripheral blood. Receptors were obtained from a human donor in a cohort sampled during active COVID-19. CDR3s include the opening cysteine and the closing phenylalanine or tryptophan. Fields, in order: V gene, CDR3 length, J gene, D gene, clone size, CDR3 DNA, CDR3 protein. D genes are given only for firm matches. A clone size is listed for some rows: how often the clone was seen (once, few, many), or a class if it is expanded.

>TRBV9|17|TRBJ2-1|TRBD2|once
TGTGCCAGCAGCGCCCGGGGGAGCGGGAGGAGAGGAAATGAGCAGTTCTTC
CASSARGSGRRGNEQFF
>TRBV28|15|TRBJ2-7|TRBD2|-
TGTGCCAGCAGTGTACTAGCGGGAGCCATCGACGAGCAGTACTTC
CASSVLAGAIDEQYF
>TRBV4-1|18|TRBJ2-7|-|-
TGCGCCAGCAGCCAAGAAGGTTCGTACCCAGCGAGCTCCTACGAGCAGTACTTC
CASSQEGSYPASSYEQYF
>TRBV21-1|13|TRBJ1-1|-|once
TGTGCCAGCACCCACCTACGGACATATCAAGCTTTCTTT
CASTHLRTYQAFF
>TRBV3-1/TRBV3-2|19|TRBJ1-4|TRBD1|-
TGTGCCAGCAGCCAACCAGGTCTGAGACAGGGGCAAGTTAATGAAAAACTGTTTTTT
CASSQPGLRQGQVNEKLFF
>TRBV18|13|TRBJ1-6|-|-
TGTGCCAGCTCCCTTTCCGAGTCTTCACCCCTCCACTTT
CASSLSESSPLHF
>TRBV28|13|TRBJ2-5|-|-
TGTGCCAGCAGTTTACGGCGGGACGAGACCCAGTACTTC
CASSLRRDETQYF
>TRBV18|15|TRBJ2-5|TRBD2|once
TGTGCCAGCTCACCTCCCGGGAGGGCCATAGCGACCCAGTACTTC
CASSPPGRAIATQYF
>TRBV4-2|14|TRBJ2-7|-|-
TGTGCCAGCAGCCAAGGTCCAGGGACCTACGAGCAGTACTTC
CASSQGPGTYEQYF
>TRBV2|14|TRBJ1-5|-|-
TGTGCCAGCAGCGTAGGGGGTGGCAATCAGCCCCAGCATTTT
CASSVGGGNQPQHF
>TRBV19|16|TRBJ2-7|TRBD2|-
TGTGCCAGTAGTCTCCAACCGGGACTAGCTCAGGACGAGCAGTACTTC
CASSLQPGLAQDEQYF
>TRBV14|15|TRBJ2-3|TRBD2|-
TGTGCCAGCAGCCGCGGACTAGCGGGCACAGATACGCAGTATTTT
CASSRGLAGTDTQYF
>TRBV5-4|15|TRBJ2-1|-|few
TGTGCCAGCAGCTTGGGACTAGTTGCCTACAATGAGCAGTTCTTC
CASSLGLVAYNEQFF
>TRBV27|13|TRBJ2-7|-|-
TGTGCCAGCAGTCTACAGGAGAGCTACGAGCAGTACTTC
CASSLQESYEQYF
>TRBV2|14|TRBJ2-5|-|-
TGTGCCAGCAGTGAGATGAGGGCAGCAGAGACCCAGTACTTC
CASSEMRAAETQYF
>TRBV15|13|TRBJ1-3|-|-
TGTGCCACCAGCAGCTCGGTCCGGGACACCATATATTTT
CATSSSVRDTIYF
>TRBV5-1|14|TRBJ1-1|-|-
TGCGCCAGCAGCGTTCTACAGTGGAACACTGAAGCTTTCTTT
CASSVLQWNTEAFF
>TRBV29-1|13|TRBJ2-1|-|-
TGCAGCGGCTCCCAACAGGGTCACGGTGAGCAGTTCTTC
CSGSQQGHGEQFF
>TRBV3-1/TRBV3-2|15|TRBJ2-1|TRBD2|-
TGTGCCAGCAGCCAGCCCAGCGGGAGATCATATGAGCAGTTCTTC
CASSQPSGRSYEQFF
>TRBV30|12|TRBJ2-3|-|once
TGTGCCTGGAGTCAGGGCGCAGATACGCAGTATTTT
CAWSQGADTQYF
>TRBV2|13|TRBJ2-5|TRBD1|-
TGTGCCAGCAGGTGGGACAGGCAAGAGACCCAGTACTTC
CASRWDRQETQYF
>TRBV7-2|14|TRBJ2-3|TRBD1|-
TGTGCCAGCAGTCGGGACAGGGGAGCAGATACGCAGTATTTT
CASSRDRGADTQYF
>TRBV28|15|TRBJ1-1|-|few
TGTGCCAGCCACCCTAACGCTTACTTTAACACTGAAGCTTTCTTT
CASHPNAYFNTEAFF
>TRBV10-1|13|TRBJ1-1|-|once
TGCGCCAGCAGTGGGCAGGGCAGCACTGAAGCTTTCTTT
CASSGQGSTEAFF
>TRBV6-5|14|TRBJ2-7|TRBD1|-
TGTGCCAGCAGTCCCCAGGGGGACTCCTACGAGCAGTACTTC
CASSPQGDSYEQYF
>TRBV5-5|15|TRBJ2-1|TRBD1|-
TGTGCCAGCAGCCGCAGACAGGGGAATAACGATGAGCAGTTCTTC
CASSRRQGNNDEQFF
>TRBV10-3|14|TRBJ1-6|TRBD1|-
TGTGCCATCGGCACGGGACAGGGGTACATACCCCTCCACTTT
CAIGTGQGYIPLHF
>TRBV4-1|16|TRBJ2-7|TRBD2|-
TGCGCCAGCAGCCGGTTTCACGGGACTAGCGCCTACGAGCAGTACTTC
CASSRFHGTSAYEQYF
>TRBV12-5|15|TRBJ2-7|-|-
TGTGCTAGTGGTTTGGGCACCGCAGGGACCTACGAGCAGTACTTC
CASGLGTAGTYEQYF
>TRBV10-1|14|TRBJ2-3|TRBD1|-
TGCGCCAGCAGTGAACAGGGGGCGACAGATACGCAGTATTTT
CASSEQGATDTQYF
>TRBV12-3/TRBV12-4|13|TRBJ1-3|TRBD1|once
TGTGCCAGCAGTTCGACAGGGGGAAACACCATATATTTT
CASSSTGGNTIYF
>TRBV6-4|13|TRBJ2-1|-|-
TGTGCCAGCAGCAGGACTTTAAACAATGAGCAGTTCTTC
CASSRTLNNEQFF
>TRBV7-9|15|TRBJ2-2|TRBD1|-
TGTGCCAGCAGCGACTACAGGGGGCTCACCGGGGAGCTGTTTTTT
CASSDYRGLTGELFF
>TRBV18|16|TRBJ2-5|-|many
TGTGCCAGCTCACAAGTGCTTGTCGGGGTCCAAGAGACCCAGTACTTC
CASSQVLVGVQETQYF
>TRBV27|16|TRBJ2-3|TRBD2|-
TGTGCCAGCAGTTTATCCCTAGCGGGAGATGAGGATACGCAGTATTTT
CASSLSLAGDEDTQYF
>TRBV12-5|15|TRBJ1-1|TRBD1|-
TGTGCTAGTGGTTGGACAGGGGGAAAGAACACTGAAGCTTTCTTT
CASGWTGGKNTEAFF
>TRBV3-1/TRBV3-2|15|TRBJ1-5|-|-
TGTGCCAGCAGCCTCAACGCAGGTCGTAATCAGCCCCAGCATTTT
CASSLNAGRNQPQHF
>TRBV20-1|11|TRBJ2-1|-|-
TGCAGTGCTAGCAGGGCCAGTGAGCAGTTCTTC
CSASRASEQFF
>TRBV7-9|14|TRBJ1-1|-|-
TGTGCCAGCAGCTCGCACAGGGTTGACACTGAAGCTTTCTTT
CASSSHRVDTEAFF
>TRBV4-2|15|TRBJ1-1|TRBD1|-
TGTGCCAGCAGCCAACCGGGGACAGGGGCCACTGAAGCTTTCTTT
CASSQPGTGATEAFF
>TRBV9|13|TRBJ1-2|-|-
TGTGCCAGCAGCGTAGTTGGCAGGATTGGCTACACCTTC
CASSVVGRIGYTF